This T cell receptor (beta chain) was profiled in a study of blood T cell repertoires in COVID-19. On the study more broadly: T cells, B-cell-depleted T cells, or PBMCs provided the cDNA or gDNA that served as material.

Germline V gene lookup returns CDR1 MNHNS and CDR2 SASEGT. The CDR3 covers 13 residues. With 3 bases removed from V and 3 bases from J, the gap between germline ends came to 8 bases. This table comes from immunoSEQ multiplex PCR, and its TCRdb copy is limited to in-frame clones, with some not included. The sample contains about 220,000 clones, over 75% of which appear only once. The cohort comprised adults aged about 18 to 90 years residing in approximately 25 US areas. Sample: PBMCs or T cells enriched from blood (not recorded which). The origin of this receptor is a woman younger than 35 in a cohort exposed to, infected with or recovered from COVID-19 (not recorded which). The chain has TRBV6-1 and TRBJ1-2, with D possibly being TRBD1 (5 bases). The CDR3 reads CASSDWGDYGYTF. CDR3 DNA sequence: TGTGCCAGCAGTGATTGGGGCGACTATGGCTACACCTTC.